The T cell receptor beta chain under discussion was sequenced for a study of blood T cell repertoires in COVID-19. Study context: The United States, Italy and Spain provided the acute and convalescent COVID-19 samples.

Source study methods: Estimates of nucleated cell counts were drawn from the amplification of reference gene primers. Using immunoSEQ multiplex PCR, the repertoire was profiled, and TCRdb retains in-frame clones only, with some absent. V and J calls and clone size are copied from that table; D and trimming were computed from the DNA. The data hold roughly 59,000 clones, with around 83% observed a single time. Germline V CDR1 and CDR2: LGHNA, YNFKEQ. The CDR3 is 16 amino acids. V was clipped by 1 base and J by 9 bases; unmatched bases: 9. This sequence was found in a human donor in a cohort sampled during active COVID-19. Sequencing was performed on peripheral blood. The V call is TRBV4-2, the J call TRBJ2-1; 10 positions match TRBD2. Here the CDR3 DNA reads TGTGCCAGCAGCCAAGGCCCTAGCGGGAGCGGGACTGAGCAGTTCTTC. Amino acid sequence: CASSQGPSGSGTEQFF.